Below, 12 T cell receptor beta chains from the same sample are listed, as sequenced in a study of T cell clonality in common variable immunodeficiency. Study-level points and caveats: Common variable immunodeficiency TCR beta sequences reportedly had fewer deletions and N-nucleotide insertions.

Repertoires were generated with immunoSEQ multiplex PCR, while TCRdb's copy carries only in-frame clones and drops some. The repertoire consists of around 15,000 clones, none detected only once. These receptors' antigens are unknown. The sequenced sample consisted of peripheral blood mononuclear cells. All receptors come from a human donor with common variable immunodeficiency.

Worth noting for this clone: The read falls 3 residues short of the CDR3 end, and the missing part is taken from the germline J gene. This chain joins TRBV29-1 and TRBJ2-3, with TRBD1 matching over 9 bases. The CDR3 is 13 residues long. Germline V gene sequence: CDR1 SQVTM, CDR2 ANQGSEA. V was clipped by 7 bases and J by 0 bases; unmatched bases: 2. The CDR3 loop reads CSAGTGSTDTQYF. CDR3 DNA, as far as it was read: TGCAGCGCCGGGACAGGGAGCACAGATACG.

This clone was seen a few times. The read comes to an end 3 residues before the CDR3 does, leaving the germline J gene to fill in the end. This chain connects TRBV7-9 to TRBJ2-2; 7 bases align to TRBD2. The length of the CDR3 is 15 residues. The J segment lost 0 bases and the V segment lost 3 bases, leaving 1 base of the junction unmatched. Germline values: CDR1 SEHNR, CDR2 FQNEAQ (reference sequence). The covered CDR3 bases are TGTGCCAGCAGCTTGGGGGGGACGAACACCGGGGAG. Amino acids: CASSLGGTNTGE. The complete CDR3 sequence is CASSLGGTNTGELFF. The entire variable domain, with the rest obtained from reference TRBV7-9 and TRBJ2-2, is as follows: DTGVSQNPRHKITKRGQNVTFRCDPISEHNRLYWYRQTLGQGPEFLTYFQNEAQLEKSRLLSDRFSAERPKGSFSTLEIQRTEQGDSAMYLCASSLGGTNTGELFFGEGSRLTVL.

This clone has more than one count but fewer than ten. The read halts 3 residues ahead of the CDR3 end, with the missing end drawn from the germline J gene. The V gene is TRBV7-2, the J gene TRBJ2-2, with a possible D match to TRBD2 (5 bases). Trimming cost V 0 bases and J 7 bases, with 12 bases left between them. The CDR3 has 15 residues. Per the germline V gene, CDR1 is SGHTA and CDR2 is FQGNSA. The chain's CDR3 is CASSLARGSLGELFF. The CDR3 DNA, read in part, is TGTGCCAGCAGCTTAGCGCGAGGGTCTCTCGGGGAG.

This clone was observed a few times. Coverage ceases 3 residues before the CDR3 finishes, and the germline J gene fills in the end. The chain employs TRBV2 and TRBJ1-1; D uncertain. CDR3 length: 15 residues. Trimming removed 3 bases at V and 5 bases at J, with 16 bases between. Per germline, CDR1 SNHLY and CDR2 FYNNEI. CDR3 residues: CASSDGGSAWTEAFF. CDR3 DNA, as far as it was read: TGTGCCAGCAGTGACGGCGGGTCTGCCTGGACTGAA. Full variable domain (missing parts from reference TRBV2 and TRBJ1-1): EPEVTQTPSHQVTQMGQEVILRCVPISNHLYFYWYRQILGQKVEFLVSFYNNEISEKSEIFDDQFSVERPDGSNFTLKIRSTKLEDSAMYFCASSDGGSAWTEAFFGQGTRLTVV.

This clone was observed at least ten times. From the germline J gene comes the end of the CDR3, since the read stops 3 residues before it. This chain joins TRBV20-1 and TRBJ2-5, with 7 positions matching TRBD2. Germline CDR1 reads DFQATT; CDR2 reads SNEGSKA (reference sequence). The CDR3 runs to 14 residues. With 4 bases clipped from V and 5 bases from J, the junction kept 10 bases outside the gene matches. CDR3 DNA, as far as it was read: TGCAGTGCTATTCACCGAGCGGGGATGGAGACC. As protein: CSAIHRAGMET. The CDR3 in its entirety is CSAIHRAGMETQYF.

A note on this clone: The read ends 3 residues shy of where the CDR3 ends; the end is completed using the germline J gene. This chain uses TRBV2 with TRBJ1-5; 7 bases line up with TRBD1. Trimming at V came to 6 bases and at J to 4 bases, leaving 9 bases not matched to a gene. The CDR3 extends over 15 amino acids. The germline gives CDR1 SNHLY, CDR2 FYNNEI. CDR3 loop: CASRNLGTENQPQHF. Partial CDR3 DNA: TGTGCCAGCAGGAACTTGGGGACAGAGAATCAGCCC.

This clone was counted at least ten times. The read is 3 residues too short to cover the CDR3 end, so that end is filled in from the germline J gene. V gene TRBV5-1 combines with J gene TRBJ2-7; 12 nucleotides agree with TRBD2. The J segment lost 0 bases and the V segment lost 4 bases, leaving 8 bases of the junction unmatched. The CDR3 is 17 residues long. CDR1 is SGHRS, CDR2 YFSETQ, per germline. Incomplete CDR3 DNA: TGCGCCAGCAGCGTAGGGACTAGCGGGCATAGCTCCTACGAG. Protein sequence: CASSVGTSGHSSYE. The full CDR3 protein reads CASSVGTSGHSSYEQYF.

Comment on this clone: The CDR3 end falls 3 residues outside the read, so it is completed with the germline J gene. The chain employs TRBV19 and TRBJ1-6; tentatively, D is TRBD1 (6 bases). The CDR3 covers 15 residues. V dropped 5 bases and J dropped 7 bases, with 15 bases sitting between them. Germline V gene data show CDR1 as LNHDA and CDR2 as SQIVND (reference sequence). CDR3 bases read: TGTGCCAGTAGTGTACAACAGGGTAACAATTCACCC. Amino acids: CASSVQQGNNSP. The complete CDR3 reads CASSVQQGNNSPLHF.

This clone was recorded many times. The CDR3 goes on 3 residues after the read ends, and that part is filled in from the germline J gene. The gene calls are TRBV30 and TRBJ2-1; TRBD2 agrees at 16 bases. Trimming removed 6 bases from V and 9 bases from J; junction bases left unmatched: 5. The CDR3 spans 14 residues. Germline V gene lookup returns CDR1 GTSNPN and CDR2 SVGIG (reference sequence). The sequenced CDR3 bases are TGTGCCTGCCCGGGACTAGCGGGGGGGCGTGAG. This sequence encodes CACPGLAGGRE. In full, the CDR3 is CACPGLAGGREQFF. The full variable domain, in which reference TRBV30 and TRBJ2-1 provide the parts outside the CDR3, is SQTIHQWPATLVQPVGSPLSLECTVEGTSNPNLYWYRQAAGRGLQLLFYSVGIGQISSEVPQNLSASRPQDRQFILSSKKLLLSDSGFYLCACPGLAGGREQFFGPGTRLTVL.

Regarding this clone: The CDR3 is cut off 3 residues early in the read; its end comes from the germline J gene. This chain links TRBV6-1 with TRBJ2-3; the D is unclear. Germline V lookup: CDR1 MNHNS, CDR2 SASEGT. CDR3 size: 13 residues. V lost 3 bases and J 4 bases, leaving 8 bases between the germline ends. The sequenced part of the CDR3 DNA is TGTGCCAGCAGTGAGGCTTATCCAGATACG. This codes for CASSEAYPDT. The whole CDR3 sequence reads CASSEAYPDTQYF.

In its sample, this clone was seen a few times. From the germline J gene comes the end of the CDR3, since the read stops 3 residues before it. The J gene is TRBJ2-1, the V gene TRBV20-1, with 7 nucleotides matching TRBD2. Germline values: CDR1 DFQATT, CDR2 SNEGSKA (reference sequence). Trimming at V came to 0 bases and at J to 0 bases, leaving 8 bases not matched to a gene. There are 17 residues in the CDR3. The sequenced CDR3 bases are TGCAGTGCTAGAGATGCCAGCGGGGCGAGCTCCTACAATGAG. Amino acid sequence: CSARDASGASSYNE. The full CDR3 sequence reads CSARDASGASSYNEQFF.

This clone turned up a few times. CDR3 residues: CASSPGQGGEQYF. Partial CDR3 DNA: TGTGCCAGCTCTCCGGGACAGGGGGGCGAG. The chain recombines TRBV18 with TRBJ2-7; 11 bases map to TRBD1. The CDR3 goes on 3 residues after the read ends, and that part is filled in from the germline J gene. The CDR3 is 13 amino acids. Germline CDR1 reads KGHSH; CDR2 reads LQKENI. The V segment lost 6 bases and the J segment 6 bases; nucleotides outside the gene matches: 4.